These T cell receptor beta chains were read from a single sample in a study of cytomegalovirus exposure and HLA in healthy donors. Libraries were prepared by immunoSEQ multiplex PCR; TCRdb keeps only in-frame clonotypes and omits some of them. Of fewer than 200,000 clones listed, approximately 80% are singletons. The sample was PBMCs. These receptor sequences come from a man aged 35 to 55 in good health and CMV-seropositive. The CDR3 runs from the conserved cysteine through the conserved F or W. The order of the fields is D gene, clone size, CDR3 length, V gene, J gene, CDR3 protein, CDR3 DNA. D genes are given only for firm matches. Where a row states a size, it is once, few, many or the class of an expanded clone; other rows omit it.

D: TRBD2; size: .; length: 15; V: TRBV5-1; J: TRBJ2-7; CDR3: CASRVGTSGDYEQYF; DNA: TGCGCCAGCAGAGTAGGGACTAGCGGAGACTACGAGCAGTACTTC
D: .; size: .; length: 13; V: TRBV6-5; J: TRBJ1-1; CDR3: CASSSNSALAAFF; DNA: TGTGCCAGCAGTTCAAACAGTGCTTTGGCGGCTTTCTTT
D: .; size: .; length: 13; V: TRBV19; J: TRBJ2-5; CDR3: CASSNRDKETQYF; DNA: TGTGCCAGTAGCAATCGGGACAAAGAGACCCAGTACTTC
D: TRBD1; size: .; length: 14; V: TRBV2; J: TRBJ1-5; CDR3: CASSQTGVDQPQHF; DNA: TGTGCCAGCAGCCAAACAGGGGTGGATCAGCCCCAGCATTTT
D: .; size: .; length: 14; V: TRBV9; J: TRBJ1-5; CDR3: CASSEQGRGQPQHF; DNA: TGTGCCAGCAGCGAACAGGGTAGGGGGCAGCCCCAGCATTTT
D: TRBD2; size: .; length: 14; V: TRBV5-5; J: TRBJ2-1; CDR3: CASSLWLAGYEQFF; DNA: TGTGCCAGCAGCTTGTGGCTAGCGGGTTATGAGCAGTTCTTC
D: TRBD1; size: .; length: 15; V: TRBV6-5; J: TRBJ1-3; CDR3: CASRRQGLSGNTIYF; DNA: TGTGCCAGCAGACGACAGGGCCTCTCTGGAAACACCATATATTTT
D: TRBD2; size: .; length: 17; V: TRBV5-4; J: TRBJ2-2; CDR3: CASSQGQRGGNTGELFF; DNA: TGTGCCAGCAGCCAGGGACAGCGGGGGGGGAACACCGGGGAGCTGTTTTTT
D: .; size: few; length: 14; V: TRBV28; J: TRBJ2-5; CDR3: CASSPGHRQETQYF; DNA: TGTGCCAGCAGTCCGGGACACAGACAAGAGACCCAGTACTTC
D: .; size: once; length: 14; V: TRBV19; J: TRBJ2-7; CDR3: CASSIGRGTYEQYF; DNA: TGTGCCAGTAGTATAGGCCGGGGGACCTACGAGCAGTACTTC
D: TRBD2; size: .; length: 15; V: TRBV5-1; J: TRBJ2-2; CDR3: CASSFAGANTGELFF; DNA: TGCGCCAGCAGCTTCGCGGGAGCAAACACCGGGGAGCTGTTTTTT
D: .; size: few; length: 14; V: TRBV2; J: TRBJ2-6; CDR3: CASRTGTGANVLTF; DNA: TGTGCCAGCAGAACAGGGACTGGGGCCAACGTCCTGACTTTC
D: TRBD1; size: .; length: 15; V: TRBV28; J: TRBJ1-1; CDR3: CASSPYRAGGPEAFF; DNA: TGCGCCAGCAGTCCGTACAGGGCAGGGGGCCCTGAAGCTTTCTTT
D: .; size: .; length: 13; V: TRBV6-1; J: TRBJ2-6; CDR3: CASGASGANVLTF; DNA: TGTGCCAGCGGAGCCTCTGGGGCCAACGTCCTGACTTTC
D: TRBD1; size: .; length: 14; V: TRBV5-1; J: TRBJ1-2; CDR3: CASSPGQGARGYTF; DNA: TGCGCCAGCAGCCCCGGACAGGGGGCTCGTGGCTACACCTTC
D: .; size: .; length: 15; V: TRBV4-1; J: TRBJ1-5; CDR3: CASSQQGLLNQPQHF; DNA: TGCGCCAGCAGCCAACAGGGCCTCCTCAATCAGCCCCAGCATTTT
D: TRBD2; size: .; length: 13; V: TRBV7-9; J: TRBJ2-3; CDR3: CAEGGSLGNTQYF; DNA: TGTGCCGAGGGCGGGAGCCTTGGAAATACGCAGTATTTT
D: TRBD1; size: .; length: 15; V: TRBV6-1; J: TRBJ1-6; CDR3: CASGGTDNYNSPLHF; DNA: TGTGCCAGCGGTGGGACAGACAACTATAATTCACCCCTCCACTTT
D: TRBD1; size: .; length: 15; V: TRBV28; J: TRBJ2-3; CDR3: CASADLYRGPDTQYF; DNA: TGTGCCTCAGCGGATCTTTACAGGGGCCCGGATACGCAGTATTTT
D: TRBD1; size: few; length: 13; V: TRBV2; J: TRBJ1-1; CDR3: CASRRQGLTEAFF; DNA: TGTGCCAGCAGAAGACAGGGTCTCACTGAAGCTTTCTTT
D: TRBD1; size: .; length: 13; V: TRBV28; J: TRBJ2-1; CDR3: CASRGTGGHEQFF; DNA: TGTGCCAGCAGGGGGACAGGGGGCCATGAGCAGTTCTTC
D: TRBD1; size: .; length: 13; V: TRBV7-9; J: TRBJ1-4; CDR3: CASSMGQVGKLFF; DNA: TGTGCCAGCAGCATGGGACAGGTCGGAAAACTGTTTTTT
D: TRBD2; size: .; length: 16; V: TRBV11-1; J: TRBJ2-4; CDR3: CASSLGGSGDLNIQYF; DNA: TGTGCCAGCAGCTTAGGGGGTAGCGGGGACTTAAACATTCAGTACTTC
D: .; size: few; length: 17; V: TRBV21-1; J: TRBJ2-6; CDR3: CASSFPAVEGGANVLTF; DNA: TGTGCCAGCAGCTTTCCGGCGGTGGAAGGTGGGGCCAACGTCCTGACTTTC
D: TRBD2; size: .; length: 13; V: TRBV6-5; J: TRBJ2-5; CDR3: CASSNPGGETQYF; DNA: TGTGCCAGCAGTAACCCGGGGGGAGAGACCCAGTACTTC
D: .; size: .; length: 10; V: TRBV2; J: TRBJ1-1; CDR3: CASRTEGAFF; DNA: TGTGCCAGCAGGACAGAAGGAGCTTTCTTT
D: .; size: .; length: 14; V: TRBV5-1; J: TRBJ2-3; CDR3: CASQVFGAADTQYF; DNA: TGCGCCAGTCAGGTTTTCGGTGCAGCAGATACGCAGTATTTT
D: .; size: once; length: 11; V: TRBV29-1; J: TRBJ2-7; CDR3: CSVQYFYEQYF; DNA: TGCAGCGTTCAGTATTTCTACGAGCAGTACTTC
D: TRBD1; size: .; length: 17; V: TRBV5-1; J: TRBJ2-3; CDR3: CASSQDGTGGFTDTQYF; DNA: TGCGCCAGCAGCCAGGACGGGACAGGGGGATTCACAGATACGCAGTATTTT
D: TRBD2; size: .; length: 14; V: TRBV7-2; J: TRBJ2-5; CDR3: CASSLLAAQETQYF; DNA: TGTGCCAGCAGCTTACTAGCGGCGCAGGAGACCCAGTACTTC